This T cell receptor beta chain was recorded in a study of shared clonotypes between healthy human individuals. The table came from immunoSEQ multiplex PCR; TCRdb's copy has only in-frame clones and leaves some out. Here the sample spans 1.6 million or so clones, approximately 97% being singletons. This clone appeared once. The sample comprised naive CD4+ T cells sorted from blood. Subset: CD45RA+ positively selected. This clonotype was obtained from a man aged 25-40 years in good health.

The CDR3 nucleotides are TGTGCCAGCAGCTTAGGGCTAGCGGGTACAACCGGGGAGCTGTTTTTT. The encoded protein is CASSLGLAGTTGELFF. V gene TRBV7-6 combines with J gene TRBJ2-2, with TRBD2 identical over 8 bases. Unmatched junction bases numbered 6, after V lost 1 base and J lost 5 bases. CDR3 length equals 16 residues. CDR1 and CDR2 from the germline V gene are SGHVS and FNYEAQ.